The text below deals with one T cell receptor (beta chain). This receptor's antigen is unknown. The record has no base qualities; no much larger clone is one base away. Enrolling through a virtual design, the prospective study's participants ranged in age from roughly 18 to 95 years and lived across about two dozen United States geographic areas. To assign participants to cohorts, the prospective study relied on clinical history that participants themselves reported in a screening survey and a study questionnaire. For ImmuneRACE Cohort 3, a participant was defined as recovered based on two consecutive negative NP/OP PCR tests, clearance by a healthcare professional, or resolution of symptoms. In the prospective study, whole blood, serum and a nasopharyngeal or oropharyngeal swab were collected from each participant by mobile phlebotomists. Additional blood draws and questionnaires over an approximately two-month period could optionally be provided by prospective study participants. Before DNA extraction, prospective study blood samples were shipped either frozen or at room temperature.

This specimen comes from a study of blood T cell repertoires in COVID-19 (TCRdb year 2020). About the investigation overall: Collaborator samples came from the United States, Italy and Spain and covered acute and convalescent phases of COVID-19. Sample metadata almost always included a de-identified subject ID, COVID-19 status, age in years and sex. The repertoires were made available in a free public database intended to serve as a resource for research on the immune response to SARS-CoV-2. Subjects who had been exposed to COVID-19, were actively infected with it, or had recovered from it provided the deeply sampled blood TCRbeta repertoires that made up the dataset. The material from the prospective study consisted of cDNA or gDNA derived from T cells, B-cell-depleted T cells, or PBMCs. Samples were obtained from the ongoing ImmuneRACE study (first 160 participants) and from 1,254 subjects provided by 6 global collaborators. Where available, HLA class I and class II types were obtained from metadata supplied by the sample provider rather than from assay-based typing. The paper as a whole reports these results and caveats: Clinical and demographic metadata were provided uncurated, with the amount varying by source and participant.

From its cysteine to its phenylalanine, the CDR3 spans 11 amino acids. The DNA shown is the 33-base CDR3, in frame from base 1. Based on the germline V gene (reference sequence), the CDR1 and CDR2 sequences are DFQATT and SNEGSKA. The immunoSEQ Assay, a bias-controlled multiplex PCR, was used to amplify TCRbeta CDR3 regions from genomic DNA. The original pipeline was this. Nucleated cell counts per sample were estimated from amplification of reference gene primers within the assay. To quantify the absolute abundance of each unique TCRbeta CDR3 rearrangement, sequence reads were collapsed and filtered. Productive Simpson clonality was computed per sample as the square root of Simpson's diversity index over productive rearrangements. This is the immuneACCESS table as TCRdb keeps it, with only in-frame sequences that have V and J called. A part of the clones is gone; compared with another copy, unresolved V genes explain less than half, and the rest is unexplained. V and J calls and clone size are copied from that table; D and trimming were computed from the DNA. The sample table lists about 410,000 clones, about 90% of them with a count of one. About 1.7% of the sample is in the top ten clones.

The sequence is built from TRBV20-1 and TRBJ1-2, with TRBD1 tentatively as D gene (5 bases match). The receptor was derived from a woman aged 25 to 45 who had recovered from COVID-19. Input material: PBMCs or T cells enriched from blood (not recorded which). The nucleotide sequence is TGCACCGCATGGGGCCCCGAGGGCTACACCTTC. Its protein is CTAWGPEGYTF.